This T cell receptor (beta chain) was captured in a study of T cell responses to AZD1222 COVID-19 vaccine. Study-wide results and caveats: Spike-specific TCR breadth and depth went up after people got two AZD1222 doses. Scientists sampled the repertoires only once the peak T cell response had passed.

About this clone: Its antigen is undetermined.

The table came from immunoSEQ multiplex PCR; TCRdb's copy has only in-frame clones and leaves some out. The repertoire has some 200,000 clones, roughly 94% of them found once; the top ten carry about 1.5%. The CDR3 is 19 amino acids. V shed 0 bases and J 0 bases; nucleotides not matched to a gene: 6. The germline V gene has CDR1 LGHNA and CDR2 YNFKEQ. The chain recombines TRBV4-2 with TRBJ2-4; 12 bases are shared with TRBD2. This TCR was recovered from an adult who received the MenACWY meningococcal vaccine as a control. This specimen was peripheral blood, taken 28 days after the second dose of the MenACWY control vaccine. The CDR3 bases are TGTGCCAGCAGCCAAGAGGGGCTAGCGGGGGGGGTAGCCAAAAACATTCAGTACTTC. Its translation: CASSQEGLAGGVAKNIQYF.